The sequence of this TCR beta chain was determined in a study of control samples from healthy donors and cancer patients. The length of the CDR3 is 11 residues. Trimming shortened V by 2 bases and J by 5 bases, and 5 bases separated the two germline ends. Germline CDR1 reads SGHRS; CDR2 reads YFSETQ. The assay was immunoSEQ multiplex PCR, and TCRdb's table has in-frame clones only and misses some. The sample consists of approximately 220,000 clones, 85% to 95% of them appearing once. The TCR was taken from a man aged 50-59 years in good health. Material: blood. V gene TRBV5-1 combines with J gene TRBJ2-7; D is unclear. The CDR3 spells CASSFLDEQYF. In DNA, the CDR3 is TGCGCCAGCAGCTTTCTGGACGAGCAGTACTTC. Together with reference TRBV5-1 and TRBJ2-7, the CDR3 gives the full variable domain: KAGVTQTPRYLIKTRGQQVTLSCSPISGHRSVSWYQQTPGQGLQFLFEYFSETQRNKGNFPGRFSGRQFSNSRSEMNVSTLELGDSALYLCASSFLDEQYFGPGTRLTVT.